These 24 T cell receptor beta chains were all obtained from the same sample, sequenced in a study of molecular identifiers for immune sequencing clone quantification. MiXCR, run by TCRdb on the PCR reads, gives a single entry per CDR3 protein. The data show about 630,000 distinct CDR3 sequences, approximately 24% seen once. The sample consisted of naive CD8+ T cells from blood, with Jurkat cell RNA spiked in. Subset described: FACS-sorted CD8+CD4-CCR7+CD45RA+ naive T cells. The receptors derive from a human donor in good health. Some libraries in this study had Jurkat cell RNA spiked in.

This clonotype showed up just a few times. This chain links TRBV6-2 or TRBV6-3 with TRBJ1-1; perhaps TRBD1 as D (5 bases). The V gene lost 6 bases and the J gene lost 3 bases, with 17 bases spanning the gap. Germline CDR1 MNHEY, CDR2 SVGEGT. The CDR3 is 15 amino acids. The CDR3 region has the DNA TGTGCCAGCAGAGAATGGGACCGAATGGACACTGAAGCTTTCTTT. This gives the protein CASREWDRMDTEAFF.

This clonotype was counted a few times. The CDR3 here is CASGHSYEQYF. CDR3 nucleotides: TGTGCCTCGGGACACTCCTACGAGCAGTACTTC. This chain connects TRBV10-3 to TRBJ2-7, with D possibly matching TRBD1 (6 bases). The V gene lost 11 bases and the J gene lost 0 bases, with 8 bases spanning the gap. The length of the CDR3 is 11 residues. In germline, CDR1 is ENHRY, CDR2 SYGVKD.

This clonotype came up a few times. This chain uses TRBV20-1 with TRBJ2-7, with D perhaps matching TRBD1 (6 bases). The CDR3 runs to 14 residues. The V gene lost 4 bases and the J gene lost 2 bases, with 15 bases spanning the gap. The germline V gene has CDR1 DFQATT and CDR2 SNEGSKA (reference sequence). DNA of the CDR3: TGCAGTGCTATCGAAACAGGGCCCACCTACGAGCAGTACTTC. Its protein product is CSAIETGPTYEQYF.

V gene TRBV6-1 combines with J gene TRBJ1-1, with D unclear. Germline V CDR1 and CDR2: MNHNS, SASEGT. Trimming removed 2 bases from V and 7 bases from J, with 14 bases in between. This CDR3 has 14 amino acids. CDR3 DNA sequence: TGTGCCAGCAGTGAATATGGCCCCTTTTTTGAAGCTTTCTTT. This sequence encodes CASSEYGPFFEAFF.

Ten or more counts support this clonotype. The rearrangement links TRBV20-1 to TRBJ2-2; 7 bases fit TRBD2. This CDR3 is built from 15 residues. Trimming at V came to 4 bases and at J to 0 bases, leaving 5 bases not matched to a gene. Germline V lookup: CDR1 DFQATT, CDR2 SNEGSKA (reference sequence). DNA for the CDR3: TGCAGTGCTACACTAGCGTATACGAACACCGGGGAGCTGTTTTTT. Protein: CSATLAYTNTGELFF.

This clonotype was seen only a few times. The chain employs TRBV4-3 and TRBJ2-5; 9 positions agree with TRBD1. CDR3 size: 15 residues. From germline, CDR1 is LGHNA and CDR2 YSLEER. Germline trimming cut 1 base from V and 2 bases from J; bases unmatched to any gene: 2. The chain's CDR3 is CASSQGDRAQETQYF. CDR3 bases: TGCGCCAGCAGCCAAGGGGACAGGGCTCAAGAGACCCAGTACTTC.

The CDR3 here is CASSLVPGAYEQYF. CDR3 bases: TGTGCCAGCAGTTTAGTCCCGGGCGCCTACGAGCAGTACTTC. The chain joins TRBV27 to TRBJ2-7; D call uncertain. The CDR3 totals 14 residues. V lost 2 bases and J 2 bases, leaving 10 bases between the germline ends. Germline CDR1 and CDR2: MNHEY and SMNVEV (reference sequence).

This clonotype was seen repeatedly, ten times or more. V and J are TRBV6-6 and TRBJ1-6; TRBD1 is a possible D gene (6 bases). Germline loops: CDR1 MNHNY, CDR2 SVGAGI (reference sequence). This CDR3 contains 16 residues. With 3 bases removed from V and 10 bases from J, the gap between germline ends came to 19 bases. The CDR3 protein is CASSYRDNPTASPLHF. CDR3 coding DNA: TGTGCCAGCAGTTATAGGGACAACCCCACGGCCTCACCCCTCCACTTT.

This chain connects TRBV6-1 to TRBJ2-3, with 9 bases lining up with TRBD1. Unmatched junction bases numbered 12, after V lost 0 bases and J lost 8 bases. Germline assignment: CDR1 MNHNS and CDR2 SASEGT. This CDR3 is built from 17 residues. The CDR3: CASSEALRDRAPLTQYF. The CDR3 DNA reads TGTGCCAGCAGTGAAGCTTTAAGGGACAGGGCCCCCCTTACGCAGTATTTT.

This clonotype was seen at least ten times. J is TRBJ1-1 and V is TRBV9; D gene unclear. There are 13 residues in the CDR3. Germline assignment: CDR1 SGDLS and CDR2 YYNGEE. The V and J ends lost 0 bases and 6 bases respectively, with 9 bases between them. The CDR3 sequence: CASSVVSSPEAFF. CDR3 coding DNA: TGTGCCAGCAGCGTAGTATCTAGTCCTGAAGCTTTCTTT.

This clonotype has at least ten counts. V gene TRBV29-1 combines with J gene TRBJ2-7; 10 nucleotides align to TRBD2. Per the germline V gene, CDR1 is SQVTM and CDR2 is ANQGSEA. V lost 1 base and J lost 4; bases outside the gene matches: 7. There are 15 residues in the CDR3. The CDR3 region is CSVEGASGSYYEQYF. The CDR3 bases are TGCAGCGTTGAAGGGGCTAGCGGGAGTTATTACGAGCAGTACTTC.

This sequence joins TRBV27 and TRBJ1-6; D unresolved. Trimming took 4 bases from V and 6 from J, leaving 7 bases between them. Per germline, CDR1 MNHEY and CDR2 SMNVEV (reference sequence). This CDR3 has 13 amino acids. CDR3 amino acids: CASSYNSNSPLHF. The CDR3 region has the DNA TGTGCCAGCAGTTACAACAGTAATTCACCCCTCCACTTT.

Remarks on this clonotype: A much larger clone lies a single base off, so this may be a read error. This chain connects TRBV12-3 or TRBV12-4 to TRBJ1-4, with TRBD1 matching over 12 bases. CDR3 size: 15 residues. The DNA for the CDR3 is TGTGCCAGCAGTTTCTTAGGGACAGGGGGCGGAAAACTGGTTTTT. It yields the protein CASSFLGTGGGKLVF.

With respect to this clonotype: A much larger clone lies one base from this, so it may be a read error. V gene TRBV28 combines with J gene TRBJ1-1; D not certain. The CDR3 length is 13 residues. Germline CDR1 reads MDHEN; CDR2 reads SYDVKM. The CDR3 here is CASSFPGYTVAFF. The CDR3 nucleotides are TGTGCCAGCAGTTTCCCAGGCTACACTGTAGCTTTCTTT.

V and J are TRBV10-2 and TRBJ2-3, with 12 bases that match TRBD2. CDR1 is WSHSY, CDR2 SAAADI, per germline. The CDR3 runs to 15 residues. Trimming took 5 bases from V and 6 from J; bases not matched to a gene: 6. The CDR3 DNA sequence: TGCGCCAGCAGTTTCCTAGCGGGGGGGATTGATACGCAGTATTTT. It is translated as CASSFLAGGIDTQYF.

The V call is TRBV6-1, the J call TRBJ2-7, with D perhaps matching TRBD2 (5 bases). Trimming stripped 2 bases from V and 5 bases from J, with 22 bases between. The CDR3 contains 17 residues. Germline V gene data show CDR1 as MNHNS and CDR2 as SASEGT. CDR3 sequence (DNA): TGTGCCAGCAGTGAATCGAGGGTCGCGAAGGGTTACGACGAGCAGTACTTC. This gives the protein CASSESRVAKGYDEQYF.

This clonotype was counted many times. An end of the junction differs from the germline gene, which may be a read error. The genes are TRBV7-9 and TRBJ2-7; either TRBD1 or TRBD2 may fit D (6 bases each). CDR1 is SEHNR, CDR2 FQNEAQ, per germline (reference sequence). There are 15 residues in the CDR3. CDR3 nucleotide sequence: TGCGCCAGCAGCTTGGAGGGCAGGGGTCGGTACGAGCAGTACTTC. Translation gives CASSLEGRGRYEQYF.

The sample holds a few counts of this clonotype. The gene calls are TRBV7-6 and TRBJ1-1; no clear D. Germline CDR1 is SGHVS and CDR2 is FNYEAQ. Trimming shortened V by 5 bases and J by 2 bases, and 12 bases separated the two germline ends. The CDR3 runs 14 residues. CDR3 protein: CASSHFSYNTEAFF. The CDR3 nucleotides are TGTGCCAGCAGCCACTTCTCATATAACACTGAAGCTTTCTTT.

The chain uses TRBV30 and TRBJ1-1; D is uncertain. The V and J ends lost 3 bases and 3 bases respectively, with 11 bases between them. The CDR3 consists of 13 residues. The germline CDR1 and CDR2 sequences are GTSNPN and SVGIG (reference sequence). The CDR3 nucleotides read TGTGCCTGGAGCCCTGAGGCGGACACTGAAGCTTTCTTT. It is translated as CAWSPEADTEAFF. The full variable domain, completed using reference TRBV30 and TRBJ1-1, is SQTIHQWPATLVQPVGSPLSLECTVEGTSNPNLYWYRQAAGRGLQLLFYSVGIGQISSEVPQNLSASRPQDRQFILSSKKLLLSDSGFYLCAWSPEADTEAFFGQGTRLTVV.

Ten or more counts support this clonotype. The chain uses TRBV9 and TRBJ1-1; perhaps TRBD1 as D (5 bases). Trimming removed 3 bases at V and 6 bases at J, with 12 bases between. The CDR3 has 13 amino acids. The V gene's germline CDR1 is SGDLS and CDR2 YYNGEE. DNA for the CDR3: TGTGCCAGCAGCGAGGAGGGGAATGCTGAAGCTTTCTTT. Its protein product is CASSEEGNAEAFF. The full variable domain, rest sourced from reference TRBV9 and TRBJ1-1, is DSGVTQTPKHLITATGQRVTLRCSPRSGDLSVYWYQQSLDQGLQFLIQYYNGEERAKGNILERFSAQQFPDLHSELNLSSLELGDSALYFCASSEEGNAEAFFGQGTRLTVV.

This clonotype has ten or more counts. The rearrangement uses TRBV4-1 and TRBJ1-1; D remains ambiguous. Germline CDR1 is MGHRA and CDR2 is YSYEKL. This CDR3 is built from 15 residues. V lost 4 bases and J lost 5, with 17 bases in between. The CDR3 region is CASSPPTPIGTEAFF. The CDR3 nucleotides read TGCGCCAGCAGCCCCCCGACTCCAATCGGGACTGAAGCTTTCTTT.

The chain links TRBV12-3 or TRBV12-4 to TRBJ1-4; possible D gene TRBD1, 5 bases. The CDR3 is 14 amino acids. The V end was cut by 4 bases, the J end by 7 bases, with 13 bases between. CDR3 region: CASSSMEGPEKLFF. CDR3 DNA sequence: TGTGCCAGCAGTTCCATGGAGGGACCTGAAAAACTGTTTTTT.

As concerns this clonotype: This likely comes from a read error, as the CDR3 has no conserved phenylalanine or tryptophan at its end. CDR3 nucleotide sequence: TGCAGCGTGGGCCTGACAGATAGCATTCAGCGCCAGCATGTT. This encodes CSVGLTDSIQRQHV. This chain connects TRBV29-1 to TRBJ1-5, with D possibly matching TRBD1 (5 bases). The germline gives CDR1 SQVTM, CDR2 ANQGSEA. There are 14 residues in the CDR3.

The rearrangement joins TRBV27 to TRBJ2-7; 9 nucleotides match TRBD1. The J segment lost 6 bases and the V segment lost 4 bases, leaving 7 bases of the junction unmatched. Germline V lookup: CDR1 MNHEY, CDR2 SMNVEV (reference sequence). This CDR3 has 14 residues. CDR3: CASSSGTGFSEQYF. The CDR3 nucleotides read TGTGCCAGCAGTTCTGGGACAGGGTTTAGCGAGCAGTACTTC.